The 15 T cell receptor beta chains below were found in one sample sequenced in a study of blood T cell repertoires in COVID-19. The protocol was immunoSEQ multiplex PCR, while the TCRdb copy is restricted to in-frame clones and leaves out a portion. The table lists 86,000 or so clones, roughly four fifths of them singletons. Sequenced: peripheral blood. These receptors originate from a woman of 80 years or more with acute or convalescent COVID-19.

This chain links TRBV18 with TRBJ2-2, with 9 bases identical to TRBD1. The V and J ends lost 1 base and 3 bases, in that order; junction bases with no gene match: 0. This CDR3 has 15 residues. Germline CDR1 KGHSH, CDR2 LQKENI. The CDR3 region has the DNA TGTGCCAGCTCACCACGGACAGGGGACACCGGGGAGCTGTTTTTT. Translated, it gives CASSPRTGDTGELFF.

This chain joins TRBV18 and TRBJ2-1, with a tentative D call TRBD1 (6 bases). V was trimmed by 1 base and J by 5 bases, leaving 12 bases between them. Germline assignment: CDR1 KGHSH and CDR2 LQKENI. The CDR3 is 15 residues long. The CDR3 here is CASSPRQVWDNEQFF. The DNA for the CDR3 is TGTGCCAGCTCACCACGACAGGTTTGGGACAATGAGCAGTTCTTC.

The gene calls are TRBV5-5 and TRBJ2-3; 8 bases agree with TRBD2. The CDR3 covers 15 residues. Germline trimming cut 4 bases from V and 8 bases from J; bases unmatched to any gene: 12. In germline, CDR1 is SGHKS, CDR2 YYEKEE (reference sequence). The CDR3 DNA is TGTGCCAGCAGCCTCCTCGGGGGGGGCGCGAGTACGCAGTATTTT. Encoded protein: CASSLLGGGASTQYF.

V gene TRBV3-1 (or the pseudogene TRBV3-2) combines with J gene TRBJ1-1; 7 positions match TRBD1. Per the germline V gene, CDR1 is LGHDT and CDR2 is YNNKEL (reference sequence). The V gene end was trimmed by 6 bases and the J gene end by 5 bases; junction bases not matched to a gene: 15. The CDR3 totals 16 residues. The CDR3 sequence: CASRPVTGIGGTEAFF. CDR3 sequence (DNA): TGTGCCAGCAGACCAGTGACAGGGATCGGTGGGACTGAAGCTTTCTTT.

This clone was found a few times. The chain is built from TRBV10-1 and TRBJ1-6; D not certain. Germline-derived CDR1 and CDR2 are WNHNN and SYGVQD (reference sequence). The CDR3 sequence is 14 residues long. V lost 2 bases and J 5 bases, leaving 7 bases between the germline ends. The CDR3 nucleotides read TGCGCCAGCAGTGAGGGCAGCGATAATTCACCCCTCCACTTT. It codes for CASSEGSDNSPLHF.

The CDR3 sequence: CAISESQGNKGANVLTF. As DNA, the CDR3 is TGTGCCATCAGTGAGTCGCAGGGAAACAAGGGGGCCAACGTCCTGACTTTC. The J gene is TRBJ2-6, the V gene TRBV10-3, with D perhaps matching TRBD1 (5 bases). There are 17 residues in the CDR3. Germline assignment: CDR1 ENHRY and CDR2 SYGVKD. V shed 0 bases and J shed 4 bases, with 13 bases lying between them.

V and J are TRBV21-1 and TRBJ2-1; the D call TRBD2 from the table was never checked on the DNA. TRBV21-1 is labeled a pseudogene. The CDR3 extends over 15 amino acids. The chain's CDR3 is CASTSTSGTYNEQFF. CDR3 DNA: TGTGCCAGCACCTCGACTAGCGGGACCTACAATGAGCAGTTCTTC.

V gene TRBV19 combines with J gene TRBJ1-5; tentatively, D is TRBD1 (6 bases). Trimming removed 6 bases at V and 0 bases at J, with 15 bases between. The CDR3 totals 16 residues. CDR1 is LNHDA and CDR2 is SQIVND in the germline V gene (reference sequence). This chain's CDR3 is CASRPTGQYSNQPQHF. DNA for the CDR3: TGTGCCAGTAGACCTACAGGACAGTATAGCAATCAGCCCCAGCATTTT.

The sample holds a few counts of this clone. CDR3 in DNA: TGTGCCAGCCAACTAGGGCGGGAGTTGGAGACCCAGTACTTC. It specifies CASQLGRELETQYF. This chain uses TRBV3-1 (or the pseudogene TRBV3-2) with TRBJ2-5, with 7 bases lining up with TRBD2. J was trimmed by 5 bases and V by 8 bases; bases with no gene match: 11. Germline lookup yields CDR1 LGHDT and CDR2 YNNKEL (reference sequence). CDR3 length: 14 amino acids.

This rearrangement joins TRBV14 to TRBJ1-6; D is perhaps TRBD1 (5 bases). Trimming pared 1 base from V and 6 bases from J, leaving 16 bases between. The germline V gene has CDR1 SGHDN and CDR2 FVKESK. CDR3 length: 17 amino acids. The CDR3 here is CASSQVRQGGFNSPLHF. The CDR3 DNA sequence: TGTGCCAGCAGCCAAGTTCGGCAGGGTGGGTTTAATTCACCCCTCCACTTT.

This clone was observed a few times. The chain joins TRBV6-1 to TRBJ1-5, with D unclear. The CDR3 consists of 13 residues. V lost 2 bases and J 4 bases, leaving 6 bases between the germline ends. The germline V gene encodes CDR1 MNHNS and CDR2 SASEGT. The CDR3 protein is CASSELSNQPQHF. The CDR3 nucleotides read TGTGCCAGCAGTGAATTGTCGAATCAGCCCCAGCATTTT.

The chain uses TRBV9 and TRBJ1-6; 9 nucleotides agree with TRBD1. The germline gives CDR1 SGDLS, CDR2 YYNGEE. The CDR3 length is 17 residues. Unmatched junction bases numbered 14, after V lost 4 bases and J lost 9 bases. The CDR3 DNA follows: TGTGCCAGCAGCCTTACCCCCGGGACAGGGTCCAGTTCACCCCTCCACTTT. Its translation is CASSLTPGTGSSSPLHF.

The chain combines TRBV5-1 with TRBJ2-5; D is unresolved. The CDR3 loop spans 15 amino acids. Germline lookup yields CDR1 SGHRS and CDR2 YFSETQ. The ends were cut back, 1 base at V and 0 bases at J, with 10 bases in the middle. In nucleotides, the CDR3 is TGCGCCAGCAGCTTGTACAACCCGTACCAAGAGACCCAGTACTTC. Protein: CASSLYNPYQETQYF.

This chain links TRBV19 with TRBJ1-2; D remains ambiguous. The CDR3 runs to 14 residues. V was pared by 3 bases and J by 1 base, with 9 bases between. The germline V gene has CDR1 LNHDA and CDR2 SQIVND (reference sequence). The CDR3 DNA sequence: TGTGCCAGTAGTATTTTTCCAGATAACTATGGCTACACCTTC. Protein product: CASSIFPDNYGYTF.

This clone occurred a few times. The chain combines TRBV4-1 with TRBJ2-7; 8 positions agree with TRBD1. Germline V lookup: CDR1 MGHRA, CDR2 YSYEKL. Trimming removed 1 base from V and 5 bases from J; junction bases left unmatched: 7. This CDR3 contains 15 residues. The CDR3 sequence is CASSQGWTGLDEQYF. As DNA, the CDR3 is TGCGCCAGCAGCCAAGGCTGGACAGGGCTGGACGAGCAGTACTTC.